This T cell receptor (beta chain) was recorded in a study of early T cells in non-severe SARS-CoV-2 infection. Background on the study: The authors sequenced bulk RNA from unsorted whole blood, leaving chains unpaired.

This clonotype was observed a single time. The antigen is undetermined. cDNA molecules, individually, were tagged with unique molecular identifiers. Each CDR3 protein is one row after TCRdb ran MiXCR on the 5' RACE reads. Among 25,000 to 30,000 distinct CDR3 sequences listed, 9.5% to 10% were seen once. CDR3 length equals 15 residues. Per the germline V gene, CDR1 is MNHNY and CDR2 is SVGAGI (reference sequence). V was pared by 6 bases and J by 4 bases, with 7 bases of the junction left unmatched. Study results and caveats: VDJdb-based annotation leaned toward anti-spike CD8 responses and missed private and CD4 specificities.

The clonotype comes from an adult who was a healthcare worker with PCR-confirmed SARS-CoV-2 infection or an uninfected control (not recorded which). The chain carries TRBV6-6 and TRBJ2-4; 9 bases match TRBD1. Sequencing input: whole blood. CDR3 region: CASSLQGAQKNIQYF. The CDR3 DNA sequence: TGTGCCAGCAGCCTACAGGGGGCGCAGAAAAACATTCAGTACTTC.